Reported below is one T cell receptor (beta chain). Its antigen remains unidentified. Splitting of each subset's genomic DNA was done evenly across several immunoSEQ plates. Assay used: immunoSEQ multiplex PCR; TCRdb lists only in-frame clones, some missing. Counted here are around 600,000 clones, nearly 98% occurring once; the ten biggest clones make up approximately 0.3%. The length of the CDR3 is 14 residues. The V gene end was trimmed by 11 bases and the J gene end by 5 bases; junction bases not matched to a gene: 11. In germline, CDR1 is MGHRA, CDR2 YSYEKL. Naive CD8 cells lacked CD45RO, underwent positive selection for CCR7 and left out terminally differentiated effector memory CD45RA+ cells. The data were obtained in a study of shared clonotypes between healthy human individuals. Across the study: A donor's plate count was three for CD4 naive and three for CD4 memory; CD8 naive had two and CD8 memory one. The study, taken as a whole, reports: Rarefaction indicated that sorted-subset sequencing remained incomplete although depth was large.

This sequence joins TRBV4-1 and TRBJ2-1; 8 bases line up with TRBD2. Sequencing input: naive CD8+ T cells sorted from blood. The receptor's source is a man aged 25 to 45 in good health. The DNA for the CDR3 is TGCGCCTCCCGTGCACTAGCGGCGAACAATGAGCAGTTCTTC. It translates to CASRALAANNEQFF.